Shown below are 11 T cell receptor beta chains from a single sample sequenced in a study of T cells after yellow fever vaccination. One entry per CDR3 protein results from TCRdb running MiXCR on the 5' RACE reads. The sample consists of 500,000 to 650,000 distinct CDR3 sequences, around 12% of them appearing once. Specimen: PBMCs, collected on the day of the yellow fever booster vaccination. These receptors originate from a man aged 25 to 40 who received the YFV17D yellow fever vaccine.

The rearrangement joins TRBV20-1 to TRBJ2-3, with D possibly matching TRBD2 (6 bases). Germline CDR1 DFQATT, CDR2 SNEGSKA (reference sequence). The CDR3 contains 14 residues. Trimming shortened V by 5 bases and J by 2 bases, and 14 bases separated the two germline ends. The CDR3 nucleotides read TGCAGTGCTGACCTTAGCGGAAACACAGATACGCAGTATTTT. It encodes CSADLSGNTDTQYF.

The chain carries TRBV28 and TRBJ2-5; tentatively, D is TRBD1 (6 bases). Germline-derived CDR1 and CDR2 are MDHEN and SYDVKM. The ends were cut back, 8 bases at V and 0 bases at J, with 10 bases in the middle. This CDR3 has 13 residues. The CDR3 loop reads CASSQGNQETQYF. The CDR3, as DNA: TGTGCCAGCTCCCAGGGGAACCAAGAGACCCAGTACTTC.

The chain employs TRBV7-2 and TRBJ2-7, with 8 bases matching TRBD1. CDR1 is SGHTA and CDR2 is FQGNSA in the germline V gene. With 6 bases clipped from V and 2 bases from J, the junction kept 12 bases outside the gene matches. The CDR3 is made up of 16 amino acids. The CDR3 loop reads CASRTGQGVGPYEQYF. CDR3 sequence (DNA): TGTGCCAGCAGAACCGGACAGGGTGTAGGGCCCTACGAGCAGTACTTC.

This clonotype showed up just a few times. V and J are TRBV10-2 and TRBJ1-5; maybe TRBD1 (5 bases). Germline assignment: CDR1 WSHSY and CDR2 SAAADI. The germline V and J ends were trimmed by 4 bases and 4 bases, with 17 bases remaining between them. There are 16 residues in the CDR3. CDR3 sequence (DNA): TGCGCCAGCAGTGCTTGGACACTCGAGGGGAATCAGCCCCAGCATTTT. This encodes CASSAWTLEGNQPQHF.

This clonotype was recorded many times. The V call is TRBV5-5, the J call TRBJ2-1, with D tentatively TRBD1 or TRBD2 (5 bases each). Germline V gives CDR1 SGHKS, CDR2 YYEKEE (reference sequence). CDR3 length: 13 amino acids. Deletions cut 1 base from V and 8 bases from J, with 10 bases between. CDR3 protein: CASSLHEGHEQFF. The CDR3 coding sequence is TGTGCCAGCAGCTTGCATGAGGGACATGAGCAGTTCTTC.

This clonotype was found a few times. The J gene is TRBJ2-2, the V gene TRBV3-1; D not certain. V lost 0 bases, J lost 7 bases, and 12 bases lay in between. This CDR3 spans 15 amino acids. Germline lookup yields CDR1 LGHDT and CDR2 YNNKEL (reference sequence). The CDR3 protein is CASSQELVDGGELFF. CDR3 DNA: TGTGCCAGCAGCCAAGAGTTAGTAGATGGCGGGGAGCTGTTTTTT.

The V gene is TRBV19, the J gene TRBJ2-2, with a weak D call TRBD1 (6 bases). The CDR3 consists of 15 residues. Germline values: CDR1 LNHDA, CDR2 SQIVND (reference sequence). V lost 3 bases and J lost 4, with 12 bases in between. The CDR3 sequence: CASSISGQFTGELFF. The CDR3 DNA reads as TGTGCCAGTAGTATCTCCGGACAGTTCACCGGGGAGCTGTTTTTT. The full variable domain, completed using reference TRBV19 and TRBJ2-2, is DGGITQSPKYLFRKEGQNVTLSCEQNLNHDAMYWYRQDPGQGLRLIYYSQIVNDFQKGDIAEGYSVSREKKESFPLTVTSAQKNPTAFYLCASSISGQFTGELFFGEGSRLTVL.

This sequence joins TRBV11-2 and TRBJ2-1; 7 bases are a match to TRBD2. The CDR3 is 16 residues long. With 0 bases clipped from V and 5 bases from J, the junction kept 7 bases outside the gene matches. Germline loops: CDR1 SGHAT, CDR2 FQNNGV. CDR3 residues: CASSLESGGGNNEQFF. Written as DNA, the CDR3 is TGTGCCAGCAGCTTAGAGAGCGGCGGGGGTAACAATGAGCAGTTCTTC.

This clonotype was seen a few times. The rearrangement joins TRBV5-1 to TRBJ2-1; D unclear. CDR3 length equals 14 residues. Germline-derived CDR1 and CDR2 are SGHRS and YFSETQ. Trimming left V 7 bases short and J 6 bases short, with 17 bases between. CDR3 protein: CASVSAPGVNEQFF. Here the CDR3 DNA reads TGCGCCAGCGTTTCGGCCCCGGGTGTCAATGAGCAGTTCTTC.

The chain joins TRBV6-1 to TRBJ1-6; D is perhaps TRBD1 (5 bases). Trimming cost V 7 bases and J 8 bases, with 12 bases left between them. Germline V gene data show CDR1 as MNHNS and CDR2 as SASEGT. The CDR3 consists of 13 residues. CDR3 loop: CASIPWGYSPLHF. The CDR3 DNA follows: TGTGCCAGCATCCCTTGGGGGTATTCACCCCTCCACTTT.

J is TRBJ2-6 and V is TRBV5-1; TRBD1 aligns across 7 bases. The CDR3 loop spans 14 amino acids. Germline CDR1 reads SGHRS; CDR2 reads YFSETQ. V dropped 0 bases and J dropped 12; count of bases not matched to a gene: 6. Here the CDR3 reads CASSLGQGDSVLTF. As DNA, the CDR3 is TGCGCCAGCAGCTTGGGACAGGGTGACTCCGTCCTGACTTTC.